Below are 25 T cell receptor beta chains sequenced from a single sample in a study of vaccination and CD4 T cells after COVID-19. Regarding treatment: approximately nine-day PBMC culture with coronavirus spike peptide pools or control peptides (ViraFEST assay). For these TCRs, the target antigens are not known. Cultured CD4+ T-cell DNA underwent Oncomine TCR Beta short-read sequencing. TCRdb itself ran the PCR reads through MiXCR, one entry per CDR3 protein. The profile shows roughly 16,000 distinct CDR3 sequences, 50% of them singletons. Sequenced input: CD4+ T cells from blood, cultured in vitro. Receptors were obtained from a human donor who had recovered from COVID-19.

This rearrangement joins TRBV7-2 to TRBJ2-1; TRBD2 aligns across 9 bases. V lost 1 base, J lost 0 bases, and 7 bases stayed unmatched. Looked up from germline, CDR1 is SGHTA and CDR2 is FQGNSA. CDR3 length equals 18 residues. The CDR3 sequence is CASSLEAGGWSSYNEQFF. Written as DNA, the CDR3 is TGTGCCAGCAGCTTAGAAGCGGGGGGTTGGAGCTCCTACAATGAGCAGTTCTTC. Full variable domain (outside the CDR3, taken from reference TRBV7-2 and TRBJ2-1): GAGVSQSPSNKVTEKGKDVELRCDPISGHTALYWYRQSLGQGLEFLIYFQGNSAPDKSGLPSDRFSAERTGGSVSTLTIQRTQQEDSAVYLCASSLEAGGWSSYNEQFFGPGTRLTVL.

The chain is built from TRBV12-3 or TRBV12-4 and TRBJ1-1; maybe TRBD1 (5 bases). This CDR3 has 15 amino acids. Trimming removed 3 bases at V and 0 bases at J, with 11 bases between. This CDR3 is CASSLGGNMNTEAFF. CDR3 nucleotides: TGTGCCAGCAGTTTGGGGGGAAACATGAACACTGAAGCTTTCTTT.

The V gene is TRBV11-2, the J gene TRBJ2-7, with D perhaps TRBD1 or TRBD2 (5 bases each). Germline-derived CDR1 and CDR2 are SGHAT and FQNNGV. V lost 5 bases and J 6 bases, leaving 20 bases between the germline ends. This CDR3 contains 15 residues. CDR3 loop: CASSRTGPPVSEQYF. Here the CDR3 DNA reads TGTGCCAGCAGCCGTACGGGGCCTCCAGTTTCCGAGCAGTACTTC.

Only a few counts were recorded for this clonotype. The V gene is TRBV7-2, the J gene TRBJ1-3; D may be TRBD1 (5 bases). CDR3 length equals 14 residues. V shed 2 bases and J shed 11 bases, with 16 bases lying between them. The germline V gene has CDR1 SGHTA and CDR2 FQGNSA. CDR3 protein: CASSLKTAATAIYF. The CDR3 bases are TGTGCCAGCAGCTTAAAGACAGCCGCGACAGCCATATATTTT.

This sequence joins TRBV7-9 and TRBJ2-7; TRBD2 is a possible D gene (6 bases). The CDR3 contains 13 residues. Germline loops: CDR1 SEHNR, CDR2 FQNEAQ (reference sequence). The V end lost 5 bases, the J end lost 6 bases, and 14 bases lay between the germline ends. The DNA for the CDR3 is TGTGCCAGCAGCCCAGGCGTCGGGGGCGAGCAGTACTTC. Encoded protein: CASSPGVGGEQYF. The full variable domain, rest sourced from reference TRBV7-9 and TRBJ2-7, is DTGVSQNPRHKITKRGQNVTFRCDPISEHNRLYWYRQTLGQGPEFLTYFQNEAQLEKSRLLSDRFSAERPKGSFSTLEIQRTEQGDSAMYLCASSPGVGGEQYFGPGTRLTVT.

The gene calls are TRBV12-3 or TRBV12-4 and TRBJ2-7; D uncertain. V was pared by 6 bases and J by 4 bases, with 10 bases between. The CDR3 is 12 residues long. The CDR3 spells CASSPSPYEQYF. The CDR3 region has the DNA TGTGCCAGCAGCCCGAGCCCATACGAGCAGTACTTC.

The chain joins TRBV30 to TRBJ2-1; D may be TRBD1 or TRBD2 (5 bases each). Germline assignment: CDR1 GTSNPN and CDR2 SVGIG (reference sequence). The CDR3 is made up of 14 amino acids. Trimming cost V 5 bases and J 7 bases, with 18 bases left between them. The CDR3 loop is CAWDLSRGRNEQFF. In DNA, the CDR3 is TGTGCCTGGGATTTGTCCCGGGGCAGGAATGAGCAGTTCTTC.

This clonotype is termed medium-sized (0.01 to 0.1%). CDR3: CSAPQKRNTEAFF. The CDR3 bases are TGCAGTGCACCACAGAAGCGAAACACTGAAGCTTTCTTT. The rearrangement links TRBV20-1 to TRBJ1-1; D call uncertain. Germline V gene lookup returns CDR1 DFQATT and CDR2 SNEGSKA (reference sequence). This CDR3 is 13 amino acids long. V shed 6 bases and J shed 2 bases, with 13 bases lying between them.

This clonotype showed up just a few times. The gene calls are TRBV20-1 and TRBJ1-3; 9 nucleotides agree with TRBD1. From germline, CDR1 is DFQATT and CDR2 SNEGSKA (reference sequence). Trimming cost V 2 bases and J 6 bases; bases outside gene matches: 11. The CDR3 is made up of 16 amino acids. CDR3 DNA sequence: TGCAGTGCTAGACCCCTCCGGGACAGGGCAACAAACACCATATATTTT. Amino acids: CSARPLRDRATNTIYF.

The genes are TRBV20-1 and TRBJ2-7; 14 positions agree with TRBD2. In germline, CDR1 is DFQATT, CDR2 SNEGSKA (reference sequence). The CDR3 consists of 15 residues. Germline trimming cut 3 bases from V and 7 bases from J; bases unmatched to any gene: 8. CDR3 nucleotide sequence: TGCAGTGCTAGGCCGGGGACTAGCGGGAGTGGTGAGCAGTACTTC. Translating it yields CSARPGTSGSGEQYF.

Here the CDR3 DNA reads TGTGCCAGCAGCTTATTCCGGTCGAGTACCGGGGAGCTGTTTTTT. Its translation is CASSLFRSSTGELFF. The gene calls are TRBV7-9 and TRBJ2-2; D remains ambiguous. V was shortened by 2 bases and J by 5 bases, with 12 bases between the two germline ends. The CDR3 is 15 amino acids. CDR1 is SEHNR and CDR2 is FQNEAQ in the germline V gene (reference sequence).

The CDR3 loop reads CASSLGGPGSPLHF. CDR3 coding DNA: TGTGCCAGCAGTTTGGGGGGGCCCGGCTCACCCCTCCACTTT. The gene calls are TRBV27 and TRBJ1-6; a weak D match, TRBD1 (6 bases). This CDR3 has 14 residues. Trimming pared 3 bases from V and 10 bases from J, leaving 13 bases between. Germline lookup yields CDR1 MNHEY and CDR2 SMNVEV (reference sequence).

This chain connects TRBV5-1 to TRBJ1-1; D is uncertain. Trimming pared 4 bases from V and 1 base from J, leaving 8 bases between. Germline V CDR1 and CDR2: SGHRS, YFSETQ. This CDR3 has 13 amino acids. CDR3: CASSRQQNTEAFF. In DNA form, the CDR3 reads TGCGCCAGCAGCCGCCAGCAGAACACTGAAGCTTTCTTT.

The rearrangement links TRBV12-3 or TRBV12-4 to TRBJ2-7, with 7 bases that match TRBD1. V was pared by 7 bases and J by 0 bases, with 6 bases of the junction left unmatched. The CDR3 loop spans 14 amino acids. The chain's CDR3 is CASTKGQSSYEQYF. CDR3 nucleotide sequence: TGTGCCAGCACTAAGGGACAGTCCTCCTACGAGCAGTACTTC.

The V gene is TRBV30, the J gene TRBJ2-3; D call uncertain. The CDR3 sequence is 13 residues long. In germline, CDR1 is GTSNPN, CDR2 SVGIG (reference sequence). Deletions cut 2 bases from V and 1 base from J, with 7 bases between. The CDR3 loop is CAWSFTRTDTQYF. The CDR3 DNA follows: TGTGCCTGGAGTTTTACCCGCACAGATACGCAGTATTTT.

J is TRBJ1-5 and V is TRBV30, with D perhaps matching TRBD1 (6 bases). This CDR3 region has 14 residues. V dropped 5 bases and J dropped 4 bases, with 15 bases sitting between them. The germline V gene encodes CDR1 GTSNPN and CDR2 SVGIG (reference sequence). CDR3 in DNA: TGTGCCTGGGCCCCGGACAGTTCGAATCAGCCCCAGCATTTT. It encodes CAWAPDSSNQPQHF.

The chain couples TRBV6-1 to TRBJ2-2; 8 bases line up with TRBD2. The CDR3 sequence is 15 residues long. Germline trimming cut 8 bases from V and 4 bases from J; bases unmatched to any gene: 9. Germline lookup yields CDR1 MNHNS and CDR2 SASEGT. Written as DNA, the CDR3 is TGTGCCAGCCATAGGTCGGGACTAGGCACCGGGGAGCTGTTTTTT. Amino acid sequence: CASHRSGLGTGELFF.

This clonotype was seen only once. V gene TRBV11-2 combines with J gene TRBJ1-2; TRBD1 might be the D (6 bases). Per the germline V gene, CDR1 is SGHAT and CDR2 is FQNNGV. The CDR3 has 14 residues. The V gene lost 2 bases and the J gene lost 7 bases, with 14 bases spanning the gap. CDR3 region: CASSLIQGQGGYTF. For the CDR3, the DNA is TGTGCCAGCAGCTTAATACAGGGTCAAGGTGGCTACACCTTC.

CDR3 sequence: CASSSGPGLAVTNEQFF. CDR3 DNA: TGTGCCAGCAGCTCTGGACCGGGACTAGCGGTGACTAATGAGCAGTTCTTC. The rearrangement joins TRBV7-9 to TRBJ2-1, with 11 bases matching TRBD2. J lost 7 bases, V lost 4 bases, and 12 bases had no gene match. Germline V gene data show CDR1 as SEHNR and CDR2 as FQNEAQ (reference sequence). There are 17 residues in the CDR3.

This clonotype was observed a handful of times. The J gene is TRBJ2-5, the V gene TRBV20-1, with 12 positions matching TRBD1. CDR1 and CDR2 (germline): DFQATT, SNEGSKA (reference sequence). The CDR3 covers 17 residues. V was pared by 3 bases and J by 2 bases, with 10 bases of the junction left unmatched. The CDR3 DNA follows: TGCAGTGCTAGCCCGGGACAGGGGGCCGGGTGGCAAGAGACCCAGTACTTC. This translates into CSASPGQGAGWQETQYF.

The chain employs TRBV2 and TRBJ1-1, with a tentative D call TRBD1 (5 bases). The germline gives CDR1 SNHLY, CDR2 FYNNEI. The ends were cut back, 7 bases at V and 0 bases at J, with 12 bases in the middle. The CDR3 is 14 amino acids. This CDR3 reads CASTRQRLNTEAFF. In nucleotides, the CDR3 is TGTGCCAGCACCCGACAGCGCTTGAACACTGAAGCTTTCTTT.

This clonotype was detected a few times. The CDR3 region is CASSLVTGALKQGTVQPQHF. CDR3 nucleotides: TGTGCCAGCAGCTTAGTTACCGGCGCCCTAAAACAGGGAACGGTTCAGCCCCAGCATTTT. The chain has TRBV7-9 and TRBJ1-5; D might be TRBD1 (6 bases). The CDR3 runs 20 residues. Germline loops: CDR1 SEHNR, CDR2 FQNEAQ (reference sequence). V dropped 1 base and J dropped 6 bases, with 28 bases sitting between them.

This clonotype was observed a few times. This chain links TRBV19 with TRBJ1-2; D gene unclear. The CDR3 contains 12 residues. The germline V gene encodes CDR1 LNHDA and CDR2 SQIVND (reference sequence). With 7 bases removed from V and 3 bases from J, the gap between germline ends came to 9 bases. The chain's CDR3 is CASKELDYGYTF. For the CDR3, the DNA is TGTGCCAGTAAAGAATTGGACTATGGCTACACCTTC.

This clonotype was detected only a few times. V and J are TRBV7-2 and TRBJ1-5; D remains unclear. This CDR3 is 13 amino acids long. Trimming took 5 bases from V and 3 from J, leaving 8 bases between them. Germline CDR1 and CDR2: SGHTA and FQGNSA. The CDR3 region has the DNA TGTGCCAGCAGCCCCGACCCCAATCAGCCCCAGCATTTT. Its protein product is CASSPDPNQPQHF.

DNA for the CDR3: TGTGCCAGCAGCGTGGGACAGGGCAGGGAGACCCAGTACTTC. Translation gives CASSVGQGRETQYF. This rearrangement joins TRBV9 to TRBJ2-5, with 9 bases that match TRBD1. Per the germline V gene, CDR1 is SGDLS and CDR2 is YYNGEE. The CDR3 is 14 amino acids. Trimming at V came to 2 bases and at J to 5 bases, leaving 4 bases not matched to a gene.